This T cell receptor beta chain comes out of a study of T-cell reconstitution after alpha-beta-depleted transplantation in children. TCRbeta library construction was performed incorporating unique molecular identifiers. TCRdb itself ran the PCR reads through MiXCR, one entry per CDR3 protein. The sample has around 800,000 distinct CDR3 sequences, about 16% seen once. Findings and limits, study-wide: About two months after transplant, alpha-beta T cells reportedly came from several hundred expanded graft clones. Hyperexpanded clones declined; after one year, newly produced T cells mostly supplied diversity.

With respect to this clonotype: Its antigen is not known.

This sample comprised PBMCs, mostly from graft donor cells, obtained 360 days after TCRalphabeta/CD19-depleted stem cell transplant. The TCR originated in a male patient aged 10 to 17 who had a stem cell transplant for acute lymphoblastic leukemia, so the T cells may come from the graft donor.

CDR3 DNA: TGTGCCAGCAGCTTAGCGCGACAGAGCTTCGCCCGTGGCTACACCTTC. This codes for CASSLARQSFARGYTF. The V and J genes are TRBV7-6 and TRBJ1-2, with D possibly being TRBD1 (5 bases). This CDR3 comprises 16 residues. Trimming cost V 0 bases and J 7 bases, with 18 bases left between them. Germline V gene lookup returns CDR1 SGHVS and CDR2 FNYEAQ.